The present entry profiles one T cell receptor beta chain with its context. As yet, its antigen is unknown. The record originates from a study of blood T cells in healthy people across ages. J lost 2 bases, V lost 2 bases, and 6 bases had no gene match. Germline assignment: CDR1 MDHEN and CDR2 SYDVKM. The CDR3 consists of 15 residues. A J-beta primer mix and a sample-barcoded 5' primer were used in a second PCR of about 6 to 12 cycles. TCRdb independently ran MiXCR on the 5' RACE reads; one entry per CDR3 protein. The sample has about 930,000 distinct CDR3 sequences; around 29% are singletons. Study conclusions and caveats: Diversity of TCR beta correlated strongly with naive T cell percentage.

These data are also associated with another study on T cells of mothers and their children.

Input material: blood. The TCR was taken from a woman in her thirties or forties in good health. The V and J genes are TRBV28 and TRBJ2-7, with 7 bases aligning to TRBD2. The CDR3 sequence: CASSLISSGTYEQYF. The CDR3 DNA reads TGTGCCAGCAGTTTAATCTCTAGCGGTACCTACGAGCAGTACTTC.